This passage covers 24 T cell receptor beta chains from one sample sequenced in a study of cytomegalovirus exposure and HLA in healthy donors. With 60 Vbeta and 13 Jbeta primers, the PCR was carried out. The repertoire was sequenced with immunoSEQ multiplex PCR; TCRdb's copy has only in-frame clones and lacks some. Among around 100,000 clones listed, 76% were seen once. The sample taken for sequencing was PBMCs. The receptor source for this set is a woman between 50 and 59 years old in good health and CMV-seropositive.

This clone was recorded once. The chain recombines TRBV9 with TRBJ2-5; TRBD2 matches at 13 bases. Germline-derived CDR1 and CDR2 are SGDLS and YYNGEE. The CDR3 is 17 amino acids. With V trimmed by 3 bases and J by 5 bases, 10 bases remained unmatched. The CDR3 nucleotides are TGTGCCAGCAGCGCGGGACTAGCGGGGACCGCCCGGGAGACCCAGTACTTC. It is translated as CASSAGLAGTARETQYF. The variable domain in full, with the rest retrieved from reference TRBV9 and TRBJ2-5, is DSGVTQTPKHLITATGQRVTLRCSPRSGDLSVYWYQQSLDQGLQFLIQYYNGEERAKGNILERFSAQQFPDLHSELNLSSLELGDSALYFCASSAGLAGTARETQYFGPGTRLLVL.

This chain uses TRBV6-1 with TRBJ1-2; TRBD1 is a possible D gene (5 bases). Germline CDR1 is MNHNS and CDR2 is SASEGT. The CDR3 runs 13 residues. The V end was cut by 7 bases, the J end by 8 bases, with 17 bases between. The CDR3 is CASIIGSQGGYTF. CDR3 coding DNA: TGTGCCAGCATTATTGGGTCTCAGGGAGGCTACACCTTC.

V is TRBV14 and J is TRBJ1-1; D gene uncertain. The CDR3 runs 13 residues. V lost 6 bases, J lost 8 bases, and 16 bases lay in between. CDR1 is SGHDN, CDR2 FVKESK, per germline. CDR3 region: CASSTIGGGEAFF. The CDR3 DNA reads TGTGCCAGCAGTACAATCGGAGGAGGCGAAGCTTTCTTT.

This clone was detected only once. The chain joins TRBV27 to TRBJ2-5, with D perhaps TRBD2 (6 bases). This CDR3 comprises 12 residues. Between the trimmed V and J ends, which lost 6 bases and 11 bases, there was a span of 16 bases. The germline V gene encodes CDR1 MNHEY and CDR2 SMNVEV (reference sequence). CDR3 amino acids: CASRTSGEEQYF. The CDR3 coding sequence is TGTGCCAGCAGGACCTCGGGGGAAGAGCAGTACTTC.

The chain uses TRBV5-4 and TRBJ2-1; tentatively, D is TRBD1 (6 bases). The CDR3 extends over 13 amino acids. CDR1 is SGHNT, CDR2 YYREEE, per germline (reference sequence). The ends were cut back, 5 bases at V and 6 bases at J, with 12 bases in the middle. The CDR3, as DNA: TGTGCCAGCAGACCCGGGACAACCAATGAGCAGTTCTTC. It encodes CASRPGTTNEQFF. The full variable domain, its missing parts supplied by reference TRBV5-4 and TRBJ2-1, is ETGVTQSPTHLIKTRGQQVTLRCSSQSGHNTVSWYQQALGQGPQFIFQYYREEENGRGNFPPRFSGLQFPNYSSELNVNALELDDSALYLCASRPGTTNEQFFGPGTRLTVL.

The rearrangement joins TRBV7-8 to TRBJ1-4, with TRBD1 as a possible D gene (5 bases). CDR1 and CDR2 (germline): SGHVS, FQNEAQ. CDR3 size: 15 residues. Trimming took 2 bases from V and 8 from J, leaving 15 bases between them. In DNA form, the CDR3 reads TGTGCCAGCAGCTTATACGGGGGTTCGAGAGAAAAACTGTTTTTT. This sequence encodes CASSLYGGSREKLFF.

This chain connects TRBV27 to TRBJ1-2, with D perhaps TRBD1 (5 bases). Per germline, CDR1 MNHEY and CDR2 SMNVEV (reference sequence). Trimming took off 7 bases at V and 2 bases at J, with 5 bases between the two ends. The CDR3 is 11 residues long. The CDR3 reads CASKGNYGYTF. The CDR3, as DNA: TGTGCCAGCAAGGGGAACTATGGCTACACCTTC.

The V call is TRBV7-9, the J call TRBJ2-2, with 10 bases aligning to TRBD2. V trimming: 3 bases; J trimming: 5 bases; junction bases outside the gene matches: 6. CDR3 size: 16 residues. Germline V gene sequence: CDR1 SEHNR, CDR2 FQNEAQ (reference sequence). CDR3: CASSFPSGGGTGELFF. CDR3 sequence (DNA): TGTGCCAGCAGCTTTCCTAGCGGGGGCGGGACCGGGGAGCTGTTTTTT.

Remarks on this clone: This specimen includes other DNA sequences encoding the same CDR3. This sequence joins TRBV7-3 and TRBJ1-2; TRBD1 is a possible D gene (6 bases). Trimming took off 5 bases at V and 2 bases at J, with 9 bases between the two ends. The CDR3 has 13 amino acids. Per germline, CDR1 SGHTA and CDR2 FQGTGA. CDR3 nucleotide sequence: TGTGCCAGCAGCCCCGACAGGAACTATGGCTACACCTTC. This codes for CASSPDRNYGYTF.

DNA of the CDR3: TGTGCCAGCAGCCCGGCGGGGGGCCGGGTCTCACCCCTCCACTTT. Translating it yields CASSPAGGRVSPLHF. The chain combines TRBV5-4 with TRBJ1-6, with a weak D call TRBD1 (6 bases). Trimming took off 4 bases at V and 10 bases at J, with 18 bases between the two ends. The CDR3 is 15 amino acids. CDR1 and CDR2 (germline): SGHNT, YYREEE (reference sequence).

This clone came up many times. The chain joins TRBV6-4 to TRBJ2-3, with 8 bases matching TRBD2. Germline CDR1 is MRHNA and CDR2 is SNTAGT. There are 15 residues in the CDR3. The ends lost 0 bases at V and 5 bases at J; junction bases unmatched: 4. CDR3 protein: CASSDSPGGLDTQYF. The CDR3 DNA follows: TGTGCCAGCAGTGACTCACCGGGGGGGCTAGATACGCAGTATTTT.

This sequence joins TRBV7-8 and TRBJ1-6; D gene ambiguous. The CDR3 totals 13 residues. Germline V gene data show CDR1 as SGHVS and CDR2 as FQNEAQ. Between the trimmed V and J ends, which lost 6 bases and 7 bases, there was a span of 10 bases. In DNA form, the CDR3 reads TGTGCCAGCAGTCCCATCAGGAATTCACCCCTCCACTTT. Its translation: CASSPIRNSPLHF.

V usage is TRBV7-9 and J usage is TRBJ2-3, with TRBD2 matching over 12 bases. V shed 10 bases and J 1 base; nucleotides not matched to a gene: 12. The CDR3 is 17 amino acids. The V gene's germline CDR1 is SEHNR and CDR2 FQNEAQ (reference sequence). The CDR3: CAIERLAGEEGTDTQYF. In DNA, the CDR3 is TGTGCCATCGAGCGACTAGCGGGAGAAGAGGGCACAGATACGCAGTATTTT.

A single count supports this clone. The chain carries TRBV5-8 and TRBJ1-6; TRBD1 matches 8 bases. CDR3 length equals 14 residues. In germline, CDR1 is SGHTS, CDR2 YDEGEE. Unmatched junction bases numbered 12, after V lost 4 bases and J lost 15 bases. The chain's CDR3 is CASSQDRAKAVLHF. CDR3 DNA: TGTGCCAGCAGCCAGGACAGGGCTAAAGCCGTCCTCCACTTT.

The gene calls are TRBV4-1 and TRBJ1-5; D is uncertain. The CDR3 runs 17 residues. Germline V gene lookup returns CDR1 MGHRA and CDR2 YSYEKL. With 4 bases removed from V and 1 base from J, the gap between germline ends came to 17 bases. This CDR3 reads CASSPGVPLMSNQPQHF. The CDR3 DNA reads TGCGCCAGCAGCCCGGGTGTTCCGCTAATGAGCAATCAGCCCCAGCATTTT.

The chain is built from TRBV11-2 and TRBJ2-5; 8 bases agree with TRBD1. The trim removed 5 bases at V and 4 bases at J, leaving 3 bases unmatched. The germline gives CDR1 SGHAT, CDR2 FQNNGV. The CDR3 has 13 amino acids. This CDR3 reads CASSRGQGETQYF. The DNA for the CDR3 is TGTGCCAGCAGCCGCGGACAGGGAGAGACCCAGTACTTC.

The chain links TRBV30 to TRBJ2-7, with 8 nucleotides matching TRBD1. This CDR3 has 14 residues. Germline V gives CDR1 GTSNPN, CDR2 SVGIG (reference sequence). J lost 5 bases, V lost 2 bases, and 8 bases had no gene match. The DNA of the CDR3 is TGTGCCTGGAGTACCTCAGGGGGCAGGAACGAGCAGTACTTC. It encodes CAWSTSGGRNEQYF.

The V gene is TRBV6-5, the J gene TRBJ2-4; 9 positions match TRBD1. CDR1 is MNHEY, CDR2 SVGAGI, per germline. Trimming cost V 5 bases and J 7 bases; bases outside gene matches: 9. The CDR3 is made up of 15 amino acids. CDR3 sequence (DNA): TGTGCCAGCAGTCCTCCGGGACAGGGAAGGAACATTCAGTACTTC. Translation: CASSPPGQGRNIQYF.

This sequence joins TRBV5-1 and TRBJ2-7; 8 bases line up with TRBD1. Per germline, CDR1 SGHRS and CDR2 YFSETQ. The V and J ends lost 2 bases and 6 bases, in that order; junction bases with no gene match: 7. This CDR3 comprises 14 residues. The chain's CDR3 is CASSLGTGTSEQYF. The CDR3 DNA follows: TGCGCCAGCAGCTTAGGGACAGGCACCTCCGAGCAGTACTTC.

The V gene is TRBV6-6, the J gene TRBJ2-1; 7 bases are shared with TRBD1. V trimming: 3 bases; J trimming: 5 bases; junction bases outside the gene matches: 7. This CDR3 is 15 amino acids long. The germline V gene encodes CDR1 MNHNY and CDR2 SVGAGI (reference sequence). The chain's CDR3 is CASSYPPRGNNEQFF. The DNA for the CDR3 is TGTGCCAGCAGTTATCCACCCAGGGGGAACAATGAGCAGTTCTTC.

The chain employs TRBV6-5 and TRBJ1-1, with 9 bases fitting TRBD1. V was pared by 5 bases and J by 2 bases, with 6 bases of the junction left unmatched. Germline-derived CDR1 and CDR2 are MNHEY and SVGAGI. The CDR3 runs 15 residues. The CDR3 DNA follows: TGTGCCAGCAGTCTTTCACAGGGGGCTAACACTGAAGCTTTCTTT. Amino acid sequence: CASSLSQGANTEAFF.

The CDR3 reads CASRPTLGLITGELFF. CDR3 coding DNA: TGTGCCAGCAGGCCAACCCTCGGACTTATCACCGGGGAGCTGTTTTTT. The chain couples TRBV27 to TRBJ2-2, with D possibly matching TRBD2 (5 bases). CDR1 and CDR2 from the germline V gene are MNHEY and SMNVEV (reference sequence). With 6 bases removed from V and 4 bases from J, the gap between germline ends came to 18 bases. CDR3 length: 16 residues.

The chain combines TRBV6-6 with TRBJ2-4, with 8 bases that match TRBD2. This CDR3 is 14 amino acids long. The ends lost 7 bases at V and 7 bases at J; junction bases unmatched: 9. Germline assignment: CDR1 MNHNY and CDR2 SVGAGI (reference sequence). In nucleotides, the CDR3 is TGTGCCAGCACTCGCCCGGGGGGGGCGAACATTCAGTACTTC. Translating it yields CASTRPGGANIQYF.

CDR3 DNA sequence: TGTGCCAGCAGCCGCAGGGGGCTTAAGTCCTACGAGCAGTACTTC. Translated: CASSRRGLKSYEQYF. V gene TRBV5-4 combines with J gene TRBJ2-7; 8 positions agree with TRBD1. J was trimmed by 1 base and V by 4 bases; bases with no gene match: 7. Germline CDR1 and CDR2: SGHNT and YYREEE (reference sequence). The CDR3 runs to 15 residues.